These 5 T cell receptor beta chains were sequenced from one sample in a study of graft-versus-host responses after intestinal transplantation. Profiled with immunoSEQ multiplex PCR; TCRdb holds only in-frame clones, not every one. This sample has some 41,000 clones, with just under 90% found just once. The specimen comprised PBMCs, sampled approximately 270 days after transplant. The receptor set was obtained from a human patient who received an intestinal transplant, so some T cells may come from the graft donor.

The gene calls are TRBV6-5 and TRBJ1-2; D uncertain. Trimming pared 3 bases from V and 8 bases from J, leaving 10 bases between. Germline lookup yields CDR1 MNHEY and CDR2 SVGAGI. The CDR3 is 12 residues long. CDR3 amino acids: CASSYWGNGYTF. The CDR3 DNA is TGTGCCAGCAGTTATTGGGGAAACGGCTACACCTTC.

This clone was counted once. The same CDR3 can be traced to other DNA sequences in this sample. The J gene is TRBJ2-5, the V gene TRBV19; the D gene could be TRBD1 or TRBD2 (5 bases each). Germline V gene sequence: CDR1 LNHDA, CDR2 SQIVND (reference sequence). The V and J ends lost 5 bases and 2 bases respectively, with 15 bases between them. CDR3 length equals 15 residues. The CDR3 DNA reads TGTGCCAGTAGTGTGACCGGGACGATACAAGAGACCCAGTACTTC. Translated: CASSVTGTIQETQYF.

This clone showed up just a few times. The chain joins TRBV11-2 to TRBJ2-5; no clear D gene. The V end was cut by 1 base, the J end by 2 bases, with 5 bases between. Germline values: CDR1 SGHAT, CDR2 FQNNGV. CDR3 length equals 13 residues. The CDR3 loop reads CASSLGSQETQYF. The DNA of the CDR3 is TGTGCCAGCAGCTTAGGGTCACAAGAGACCCAGTACTTC.

The chain has TRBV15 and TRBJ1-2, with D maybe TRBD1 (5 bases). Germline CDR1 reads LNHNV; CDR2 reads YYDKDF (reference sequence). The CDR3 is 14 residues long. The V gene lost 0 bases and the J gene lost 6 bases, with 11 bases spanning the gap. The CDR3 region is CATSRDRAGNGYTF. The CDR3, as DNA: TGTGCCACCAGCAGAGATCGCGCAGGGAATGGCTACACCTTC.

The chain employs TRBV10-3 and TRBJ2-2; D gene uncertain. The CDR3 is 15 amino acids. The germline V and J ends were trimmed by 4 bases and 0 bases, with 9 bases remaining between them. Germline values: CDR1 ENHRY, CDR2 SYGVKD. For the CDR3, the DNA is TGTGCCATCAGTGGACGGTCCACGAACACCGGGGAGCTGTTTTTT. It encodes CAISGRSTNTGELFF.